This T cell receptor (beta chain) was found in a study of blood T cell repertoires in COVID-19. Study as a whole: Whether acute or convalescent, the COVID-19 samples came from the United States, Italy and Spain. T cells, B-cell-depleted T cells, or PBMCs provided the cDNA or gDNA that served as material.

The CDR3 is made up of 15 amino acids. V shed 2 bases and J shed 7 bases, with 15 bases lying between them. Germline CDR1 reads MGHRA; CDR2 reads YSYEKL. Original analysis: The authors estimated nucleated cell counts from reference gene primer amplification. The data were produced by immunoSEQ multiplex PCR, yet TCRdb's version contains in-frame clones alone and is incomplete. From that table come the V and J calls and clone size; the DNA was used to work out D and trimming. The repertoire holds more than 150,000 clones, with 90% to 95% as singletons. This rearrangement joins TRBV4-1 to TRBJ2-1; D might be TRBD2 (6 bases). Material: peripheral blood. This clonotype was obtained from a man aged 50-59 years with acute or convalescent COVID-19. The CDR3 bases are TGCGCCAGCAGCCAACTGGGACTCACACGGAATGAGCAGTTCTTC. It codes for CASSQLGLTRNEQFF.